A single sample gave rise to the 20 T cell receptor beta chains below, sequenced in a study of cytomegalovirus exposure and HLA in healthy donors. Both 60 Vbeta primers and 13 Jbeta primers went into the PCR. The data were produced by immunoSEQ multiplex PCR, yet TCRdb's version contains in-frame clones alone and is incomplete. The sample includes about 170,000 clones, 84% of them seen just once. The sample taken for sequencing was PBMCs. These receptors came from a girl aged 10 to 17 in good health and CMV-seropositive.

V and J are TRBV6-5 and TRBJ2-7; a possible D gene is TRBD1 (5 bases). V was shortened by 6 bases and J by 10 bases, with 16 bases between the two germline ends. The CDR3 is made up of 12 amino acids. CDR1 is MNHEY, CDR2 SVGAGI, per germline. The CDR3 loop is CASSQKGFSQYF. In DNA, the CDR3 is TGTGCCAGCAGCCAAAAGGGGTTCAGCCAGTACTTC.

V usage is TRBV6-1 and J usage is TRBJ1-1; the D gene is possibly TRBD1 (5 bases). The CDR3 runs 13 residues. Germline loops: CDR1 MNHNS, CDR2 SASEGT. V shed 6 bases and J shed 5 bases, with 13 bases lying between them. In DNA form, the CDR3 reads TGTGCCAGCAGCGCTCAGGGAAGTACTGAAGCTTTCTTT. Amino acid sequence: CASSAQGSTEAFF.

The CDR3 DNA sequence: TGTGCCAGCAGCCCAGACAGGGGGAGGGTTCAGCCCCAGCATTTT. Encoded protein: CASSPDRGRVQPQHF. The chain combines TRBV6-6 with TRBJ1-5; 9 bases fit TRBD1. The CDR3 has 15 amino acids. The V gene's germline CDR1 is MNHNY and CDR2 SVGAGI (reference sequence). V lost 6 bases, J lost 6 bases, and 9 bases stayed unmatched.

The gene calls are TRBV11-2 and TRBJ1-2; D perhaps matches TRBD1 (6 bases). CDR3 length: 13 amino acids. The V and J ends lost 1 base and 9 bases respectively, with 12 bases between them. CDR1 and CDR2 from the germline V gene are SGHAT and FQNNGV. CDR3 amino acids: CASSLVLDSSYTF. Written as DNA, the CDR3 is TGTGCCAGCAGCTTAGTACTGGACAGTAGCTACACCTTC. Full variable domain (outside the CDR3, taken from reference TRBV11-2 and TRBJ1-2): EAGVAQSPRYKIIEKRQSVAFWCNPISGHATLYWYQQILGQGPKLLIQFQNNGVVDDSQLPKDRFSAERLKGVDSTLKIQPAKLEDSAVYLCASSLVLDSSYTFGSGTRLTVV.

This clone was detected once. V gene TRBV6-1 combines with J gene TRBJ1-5; 9 nucleotides line up with TRBD1. The length of the CDR3 is 14 residues. CDR1 and CDR2 from the germline V gene are MNHNS and SASEGT. J was trimmed by 6 bases and V by 6 bases; bases with no gene match: 6. This CDR3 is CASRGQGVSQPQHF. DNA for the CDR3: TGTGCCAGCAGGGGACAGGGTGTCAGTCAGCCCCAGCATTTT.

J is TRBJ2-7 and V is TRBV5-1; D gene uncertain. The CDR3 covers 17 residues. CDR1 is SGHRS and CDR2 is YFSETQ in the germline V gene. V gave up 3 bases and J gave up 6 bases, with 25 bases separating them. This chain's CDR3 is CASSSRWASRMVSEQYF. DNA for the CDR3: TGCGCCAGCAGCTCACGATGGGCTTCCCGGATGGTCTCCGAGCAGTACTTC. Full variable domain (remainder filled in from reference TRBV5-1 and TRBJ2-7): KAGVTQTPRYLIKTRGQQVTLSCSPISGHRSVSWYQQTPGQGLQFLFEYFSETQRNKGNFPGRFSGRQFSNSRSEMNVSTLELGDSALYLCASSSRWASRMVSEQYFGPGTRLTVT.

CDR3 sequence reads: CASSLTGPGEAFF. CDR3 coding DNA: TGTGCCAGCAGCTTAACGGGCCCGGGGGAAGCTTTCTTT. The V call is TRBV11-1, the J call TRBJ1-1; D is uncertain. Germline V lookup: CDR1 SGHAT, CDR2 FQDESV (reference sequence). CDR3 size: 13 residues. V lost 2 bases and J lost 8, with 12 bases in between.

V gene TRBV6-4 combines with J gene TRBJ2-2; 7 bases match TRBD2. J lost 0 bases, V lost 4 bases, and 2 bases had no gene match. This CDR3 is built from 15 residues. The germline V gene encodes CDR1 MRHNA and CDR2 SNTAGT. The CDR3 is CASSGSGANTGELFF. CDR3 DNA: TGTGCCAGCAGTGGAAGCGGGGCGAACACCGGGGAGCTGTTTTTT.

The table lists this clone with a few counts. CDR3 nucleotide sequence: TGTGCCAGCAGTGGACAGGGCACAGATACGCAGTATTTT. Translation: CASSGQGTDTQYF. This chain connects TRBV2 to TRBJ2-3, with D perhaps TRBD1 (6 bases). The CDR3 has 13 residues. CDR1 is SNHLY and CDR2 is FYNNEI in the germline V gene. The ends were cut back, 4 bases at V and 1 base at J, with 6 bases in the middle.

The V and J genes are TRBV19 and TRBJ1-5, with a tentative D call TRBD1 (6 bases). CDR3 length: 15 residues. CDR1 LNHDA and CDR2 SQIVND come from the germline V gene (reference sequence). Trimming took 6 bases from V and 0 from J, leaving 12 bases between them. The CDR3 region is CASSRQVNSNQPQHF. CDR3 DNA: TGTGCCAGTAGCCGACAGGTAAATAGCAATCAGCCCCAGCATTTT.

The chain links TRBV2 to TRBJ2-7; 8 bases match TRBD1. After removal of 6 bases from V and 1 base from J, the junction contained 2 bases not matched to a gene. CDR3 length equals 13 residues. Germline CDR1 SNHLY, CDR2 FYNNEI. The CDR3 is CASRGTGSYEQYF. CDR3 nucleotides: TGTGCCAGCAGAGGGACAGGTTCCTACGAGCAGTACTTC.

V gene TRBV6-5 combines with J gene TRBJ1-1; 8 nucleotides agree with TRBD1. The CDR3 runs to 14 residues. Per germline, CDR1 MNHEY and CDR2 SVGAGI. V trimming: 6 bases; J trimming: 4 bases; junction bases outside the gene matches: 7. CDR3 nucleotide sequence: TGTGCCAGCAGCTACCTGGACAGGGTCACTGAAGCTTTCTTT. Translating it yields CASSYLDRVTEAFF.

The chain combines TRBV9 with TRBJ2-1, with a weak D call TRBD2 (7 bases). This CDR3 contains 13 residues. Germline loops: CDR1 SGDLS, CDR2 YYNGEE. Trimming pared 3 bases from V and 8 bases from J, leaving 12 bases between. This chain's CDR3 is CASSAGGPYEQFF. In DNA form, the CDR3 reads TGTGCCAGCAGCGCCGGGGGGCCCTATGAGCAGTTCTTC.

Turning to this clone: The sample has other DNA sequences that encode this CDR3 too. The V and J genes are TRBV18 and TRBJ1-1, with unresolved D. Per the germline V gene, CDR1 is KGHSH and CDR2 is LQKENI. V was trimmed by 2 bases and J by 1 base, leaving 8 bases between them. The CDR3 spans 14 residues. The CDR3 spells CASSPTAGNTEAFF. Written as DNA, the CDR3 is TGTGCCAGCTCACCAACAGCAGGGAACACTGAAGCTTTCTTT.

The V gene is TRBV28, the J gene TRBJ1-1, with D uncertain. The CDR3 runs to 11 residues. Germline CDR1 reads MDHEN; CDR2 reads SYDVKM. The V end was cut by 4 bases, the J end by 2 bases, with 2 bases between. CDR3: CASSSNTEAFF. The CDR3, as DNA: TGTGCCAGCAGTTCTAACACTGAAGCTTTCTTT.

The chain has TRBV2 and TRBJ2-3; 12 bases line up with TRBD1. Per the germline V gene, CDR1 is SNHLY and CDR2 is FYNNEI. CDR3 length: 17 residues. J lost 4 bases, V lost 6 bases, and 11 bases had no gene match. The CDR3 reads CASRRGQGASRADTQYF. Written as DNA, the CDR3 is TGTGCCAGCAGGAGGGGACAGGGGGCGAGCAGGGCAGATACGCAGTATTTT.

This rearrangement joins TRBV5-6 to TRBJ2-1; possibly TRBD1 for D (5 bases). This CDR3 comprises 16 residues. Looked up from germline, CDR1 is SGHDT and CDR2 is YYEEEE. V was shortened by 0 bases and J by 8 bases, with 18 bases between the two germline ends. In DNA, the CDR3 is TGTGCCAGCAGCTTGGCCCGTTATACCAGGGTCCATGAGCAGTTCTTC. Amino acids: CASSLARYTRVHEQFF.

The CDR3 loop is CASSPGQGSSYNEQFF. The CDR3 coding sequence is TGTGCCAGCAGCCCGGGACAGGGTAGCTCCTACAATGAGCAGTTCTTC. The chain carries TRBV11-3 and TRBJ2-1, with 9 bases matching TRBD1. The germline gives CDR1 SGHNT, CDR2 YENEEA. V lost 5 bases, J lost 0 bases, and 5 bases stayed unmatched. This CDR3 is 16 amino acids long.

This sequence joins TRBV19 and TRBJ1-1, with D perhaps TRBD1 (6 bases). The CDR3 is 17 amino acids. Trimming stripped 4 bases from V and 7 bases from J, with 25 bases between. Germline V gene sequence: CDR1 LNHDA, CDR2 SQIVND (reference sequence). The CDR3 sequence is CASSNLRVQGSFSEAFF. In DNA, the CDR3 is TGTGCCAGTAGTAACCTAAGGGTTCAGGGGAGTTTCAGTGAAGCTTTCTTT.

This clone has just one count. The rearrangement uses TRBV19 and TRBJ2-7; weak D call: TRBD1 (5 bases). The germline CDR1 and CDR2 sequences are LNHDA and SQIVND (reference sequence). V was trimmed by 10 bases and J by 5 bases, leaving 27 bases between them. The CDR3 totals 16 residues. For the CDR3, the DNA is TGTGCCATAAAGGTTGTGGGGCACCGGTTAGGGAACGAGCAGTACTTC. Its protein product is CAIKVVGHRLGNEQYF. Supplemented by reference TRBV19 and TRBJ2-7, the full variable domain reads DGGITQSPKYLFRKEGQNVTLSCEQNLNHDAMYWYRQDPGQGLRLIYYSQIVNDFQKGDIAEGYSVSREKKESFPLTVTSAQKNPTAFYLCAIKVVGHRLGNEQYFGPGTRLTVT.